These 14 T cell receptor beta chains were sequenced from one sample in a study of CD8+CD57+ T cells in acquired aplastic anemia. The template for TCR beta VDJ and CDR3 sequence profiling was genomic DNA. Each CDR3 protein is one row after TCRdb ran MiXCR on the reads. There are 120,000 or so distinct CDR3 sequences in the sample; over 30% occur only once, and over 2% lies in the top ten. CD8+CD57+ cell expansion had been shown by flow cytometry in patients chosen for sequencing. Sequenced sample: sorted CD4+, CD8+, or CD8+CD57+ T cells (not recorded which) from PBMCs. The receptors originated from a human donor with aplastic anemia.

Worth noting for this clonotype: Possible read error: a much larger clone is one base away. V and J are TRBV4-3 and TRBJ2-1, with 9 bases identical to TRBD2. CDR1 is LGHNA, CDR2 YSLEER, per germline. The CDR3 runs to 16 residues. CDR3 sequence (DNA): TGCGCCAGCAGCCAACAAATTAGCGGGGGCAGGCATGAGCGGTTCTTC. Translating it yields CASSQQISGGRHERFF.

This clonotype was counted ten times or more. This chain links TRBV4-1 with TRBJ1-5; tentative D call: TRBD1 (6 bases). V lost 0 bases, J lost 4 bases, and 13 bases lay in between. This CDR3 is built from 16 residues. CDR1 is MGHRA, CDR2 YSYEKL, per germline. CDR3 nucleotides: TGCGCCAGCAGCCAAGATGGGGGGCAAGGGAATCAGCCCCAGCATTTT. It codes for CASSQDGGQGNQPQHF.

A few counts support this clonotype. Given a much more abundant clone one base away, this may be a read error. The chain employs TRBV4-1 and TRBJ2-5; a weak D match, TRBD1 (5 bases). Germline assignment: CDR1 MGHRA and CDR2 YSYEKL. The CDR3 extends over 13 amino acids. The CDR3 DNA follows: TGCGCCAGCAGTCGACAGCAACAAGAGACCCAGTGCTTC. This translates into CASSRQQQETQCF.

CDR3 protein: CASSLQGAEQYF. CDR3 DNA: TGTGCCAGCAGCTTACAGGGGGCCGAGCAGTACTTC. The chain has TRBV7-9 and TRBJ2-7, with 8 bases fitting TRBD1. The J segment lost 6 bases and the V segment lost 2 bases, leaving 0 bases of the junction unmatched. The CDR3 is 12 residues long. Germline values: CDR1 SEHNR, CDR2 FQNEAQ (reference sequence).

This clonotype was recorded at least ten times. The gene calls are TRBV4-1 and TRBJ1-6, with unresolved D. Germline V lookup: CDR1 MGHRA, CDR2 YSYEKL. The ends were cut back, 4 bases at V and 4 bases at J, with 20 bases in the middle. The CDR3 covers 18 residues. The CDR3 is CASSPLFATEFYNSPLHF. CDR3 coding DNA: TGCGCCAGCAGCCCCCTGTTCGCTACAGAGTTTTATAATTCACCCCTCCACTTT.

This clonotype was seen ten or more times. The chain joins TRBV7-2 to TRBJ1-4, with D possibly TRBD1 on 5 matching bases. The CDR3 has 14 residues. V lost 8 bases, J lost 5 bases, and 15 bases lay in between. Per germline, CDR1 SGHTA and CDR2 FQGNSA. The CDR3 DNA reads TGTGCCAGCTCTCCTGGGGGATCCAATGAAAAACTGTTTTTT. The encoded protein is CASSPGGSNEKLFF.

The rearrangement links TRBV6-5 to TRBJ1-2; D possibly corresponds to TRBD1 (6 bases). Trimming removed 4 bases at V and 3 bases at J, with 18 bases between. The germline gives CDR1 MNHEY, CDR2 SVGAGI. This CDR3 region has 16 residues. CDR3 in DNA: TGTGCCAGCAGTTCGGATTGGGGGGGGCGAGACTATGGCTACACCTTC. Encoded protein: CASSSDWGGRDYGYTF.

This clonotype was observed at least ten times. The genes are TRBV7-8 and TRBJ1-5, with 8 bases lining up with TRBD1. The J segment lost 2 bases and the V segment lost 1 base, leaving 1 base of the junction unmatched. The CDR3 consists of 15 residues. Germline lookup yields CDR1 SGHVS and CDR2 FQNEAQ. CDR3 nucleotides: TGTGCCAGCAGCTTAGGGGACAGGCGCAATCAGCCCCAGCATTTT. This gives the protein CASSLGDRRNQPQHF. The variable domain in full, completed from reference TRBV7-8 and TRBJ1-5, reads GAGVSQSPRYKVAKRGQDVALRCDPISGHVSLFWYQQALGQGPEFLTYFQNEAQLDKSGLPSDRFFAERPEGSVSTLKIQRTQQEDSAVYLCASSLGDRRNQPQHFGDGTRLSIL.

This clonotype was counted many times. The chain carries TRBV15 and TRBJ1-5, with a tentative D call TRBD1 (5 bases). The V gene's germline CDR1 is LNHNV and CDR2 YYDKDF (reference sequence). The V and J ends lost 0 bases and 5 bases respectively, with 11 bases between them. The CDR3 contains 15 residues. The CDR3 bases are TGTGCCACCAGCAGAGATCACAGGAGTGATCAGCCCCAGCATTTT. Translating gives CATSRDHRSDQPQHF. Full variable domain (rest looked up from reference TRBV15 and TRBJ1-5): DAMVIQNPRYQVTQFGKPVTLSCSQTLNHNVMYWYQQKSSQAPKLLFHYYDKDFNNEADTPDNFQSRRPNTSFCFLDIRSPGLGDTAMYLCATSRDHRSDQPQHFGDGTRLSIL.

This chain links TRBV2 with TRBJ1-1; D unresolved. The CDR3 is 13 amino acids. The V end lost 6 bases, the J end lost 5 bases, and 13 bases lay between the germline ends. In germline, CDR1 is SNHLY, CDR2 FYNNEI. The CDR3 region is CASRAEGRTEAFF. The CDR3, as DNA: TGTGCCAGCAGGGCCGAGGGTCGGACTGAAGCTTTCTTT.

V is TRBV18 and J is TRBJ1-1; no definite D call. CDR1 KGHSH and CDR2 LQKENI come from the germline V gene. V lost 4 bases, J lost 3 bases, and 12 bases lay in between. This CDR3 is 14 amino acids long. The CDR3 sequence: CASSREAGDTEAFF. CDR3 nucleotide sequence: TGTGCCAGCTCACGAGAGGCCGGGGACACTGAAGCTTTCTTT.

This chain joins TRBV28 and TRBJ1-1; D may be TRBD1 (5 bases). V lost 4 bases to trimming and J lost 7 bases, with 19 bases between them. Germline CDR1 and CDR2: MDHEN and SYDVKM. This CDR3 comprises 15 residues. CDR3 bases: TGTGCCAGCAGTTCGCCTCCGGGACGAAGGGGTGAAGCTTTCTTT. Translated: CASSSPPGRRGEAFF.

A word on this clonotype: Its ends do not fully match the called genes, so a read error is possible. CDR3 DNA: TGTGCCAGCAGCCTGGATTATAGCCGTGATTCACCCCCCCACTTT. It specifies CASSLDYSRDSPPHF. The chain has TRBV5-4 and TRBJ1-6; no firm D call. CDR1 is SGHNT, CDR2 YYREEE, per germline (reference sequence). The CDR3 loop spans 15 amino acids. Using reference TRBV5-4 and TRBJ1-6 for the parts outside the CDR3, the full variable domain is ETGVTQSPTHLIKTRGQQVTLRCSSQSGHNTVSWYQQALGQGPQFIFQYYREEENGRGNFPPRFSGLQFPNYSSELNVNALELDDSALYLCASSLDYSRDSPPHFGNGTRLTVT.

The J gene is TRBJ2-3, the V gene TRBV28; 9 bases align to TRBD1. Germline CDR1 and CDR2: MDHEN and SYDVKM. With V trimmed by 7 bases and J by 2 bases, 7 bases remained unmatched. The CDR3 covers 15 residues. This CDR3 is CASIDRTGDTDTQYF. The CDR3 DNA reads TGTGCCAGCATTGATAGGACAGGGGACACAGATACGCAGTATTTT.